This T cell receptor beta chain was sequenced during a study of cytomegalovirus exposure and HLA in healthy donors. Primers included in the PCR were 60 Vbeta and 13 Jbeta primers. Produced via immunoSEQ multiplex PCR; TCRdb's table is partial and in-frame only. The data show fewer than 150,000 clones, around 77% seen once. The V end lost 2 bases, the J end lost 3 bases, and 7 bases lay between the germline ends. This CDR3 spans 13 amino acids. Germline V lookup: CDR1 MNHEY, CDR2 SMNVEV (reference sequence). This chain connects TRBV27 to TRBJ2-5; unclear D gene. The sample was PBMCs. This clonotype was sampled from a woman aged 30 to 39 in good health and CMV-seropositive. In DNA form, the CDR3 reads TGTGCCAGCAGTTTACGAGGAGAAGAGACCCAGTACTTC. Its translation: CASSLRGEETQYF.